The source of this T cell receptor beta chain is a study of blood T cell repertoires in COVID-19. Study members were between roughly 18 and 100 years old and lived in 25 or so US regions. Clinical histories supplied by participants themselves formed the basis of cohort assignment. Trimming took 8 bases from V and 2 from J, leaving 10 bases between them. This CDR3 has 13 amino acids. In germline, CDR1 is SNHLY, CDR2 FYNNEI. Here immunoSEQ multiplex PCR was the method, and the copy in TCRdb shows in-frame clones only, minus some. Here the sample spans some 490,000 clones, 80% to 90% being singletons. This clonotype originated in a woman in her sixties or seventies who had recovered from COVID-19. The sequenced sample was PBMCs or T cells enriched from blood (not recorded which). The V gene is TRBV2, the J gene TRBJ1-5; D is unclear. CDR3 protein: CASALGGNQPQHF. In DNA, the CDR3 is TGTGCCAGCGCCTTGGGAGGCAATCAGCCCCAGCATTTT.